This T cell receptor (beta chain) was found in a study of blood T cell repertoires in COVID-19. About the research overall: Both acute and convalescent COVID-19 samples were obtained from the United States, Italy and Spain.

V was cut by 0 bases and J by 4 bases, with 13 bases left in between. Germline lookup yields CDR1 LGHNA and CDR2 YNFKEQ. The CDR3 length is 15 residues. As originally analysed: From reference gene primer amplification, estimates of nucleated cell counts were derived. Here immunoSEQ multiplex PCR was the method, and the copy in TCRdb shows in-frame clones only, minus some. The V and J calls and clone size come from that table; D and trimming were worked out from the DNA. The sample records some 64,000 clones, 72% being singletons. The chain recombines TRBV4-2 with TRBJ2-7; D is uncertain. This TCR was recovered from a woman aged 65 to 85 with COVID-19, enrolled during active disease. The sample comprised peripheral blood. The CDR3 DNA reads TGTGCCAGCAGCCAAGACCCTACTTCCGCATACGAGCAGTACTTC. Translating it yields CASSQDPTSAYEQYF.